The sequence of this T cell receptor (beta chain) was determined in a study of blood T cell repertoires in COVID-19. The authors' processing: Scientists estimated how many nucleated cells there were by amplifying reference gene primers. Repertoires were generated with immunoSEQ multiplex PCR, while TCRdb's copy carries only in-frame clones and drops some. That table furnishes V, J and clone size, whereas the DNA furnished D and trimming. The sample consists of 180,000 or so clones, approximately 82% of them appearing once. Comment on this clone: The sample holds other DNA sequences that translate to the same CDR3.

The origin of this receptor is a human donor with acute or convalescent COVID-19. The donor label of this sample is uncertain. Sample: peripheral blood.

The CDR3 sequence: CASSPGQGGQPQHF. The CDR3 DNA reads TGTGCCAGCTCACCCGGACAGGGTGGTCAGCCCCAGCATTTT. This chain joins TRBV18 and TRBJ1-5; 8 bases agree with TRBD1. The CDR3 has 14 amino acids. CDR1 is KGHSH and CDR2 is LQKENI in the germline V gene. V gave up 3 bases and J gave up 6 bases; unmatched junction bases: 4.